Presented here are 4 T cell receptor beta chains from one specimen sequenced in a study of T cell repertoires in aging, cancer and after chemotherapy. The template was genomic DNA from peripheral blood, not RNA. Multiplex touch-down PCR with TRB-A/B primers amplified rearranged V-D-J TRB sequences. TCRdb recomputed calls from the multiplex PCR reads with MiXCR, one row per CDR3 protein. The sample records about 1,200 distinct CDR3 sequences, less than 40% being singletons. Source material: blood. The receptors shown here come from a human donor with a solid tumor.

This sequence joins TRBV2 and TRBJ2-7; the D gene is possibly TRBD1 (6 bases). CDR1 and CDR2 (germline): SNHLY, FYNNEI. Trimming removed 7 bases from V and 0 bases from J, with 10 bases in between. The CDR3 consists of 13 residues. The DNA of the CDR3 is TGTGCCAGCATTGGGACAAGCTCCTACGAGCAGTACTTC. It encodes CASIGTSSYEQYF.

In its sample, this clonotype was seen once. CDR3 sequence: CATSRDRGRTYEQYF. The CDR3 coding sequence is TGTGCCACCAGCAGAGATAGGGGTAGAACCTACGAGCAGTACTTC. The genes are TRBV15 and TRBJ2-7, with D perhaps TRBD1 (5 bases). The CDR3 extends over 15 amino acids. Deletions cut 0 bases from V and 2 bases from J, with 11 bases between. Germline V gives CDR1 LNHNV, CDR2 YYDKDF (reference sequence).

The chain carries TRBV6-1 and TRBJ1-5, with unresolved D. The V and J ends lost 0 bases and 5 bases respectively, with 17 bases between them. The germline CDR1 and CDR2 sequences are MNHNS and SASEGT. This CDR3 region has 17 residues. CDR3 sequence: CASSEALVVGGDQPQHF. The CDR3, as DNA: TGTGCCAGCAGTGAAGCCCTCGTAGTGGGTGGCGATCAGCCCCAGCATTTT.

The chain carries TRBV27 and TRBJ1-6, with D possibly TRBD1 on 5 matching bases. Trimming shortened V by 3 bases and J by 6 bases, and 18 bases separated the two germline ends. Germline CDR1 MNHEY, CDR2 SMNVEV (reference sequence). This CDR3 has 17 residues. CDR3 loop: CASSLGPRGVGNSPLHF. The CDR3 DNA is TGTGCCAGCAGTTTGGGGCCCCGGGGGGTCGGTAATTCACCCCTCCACTTT.